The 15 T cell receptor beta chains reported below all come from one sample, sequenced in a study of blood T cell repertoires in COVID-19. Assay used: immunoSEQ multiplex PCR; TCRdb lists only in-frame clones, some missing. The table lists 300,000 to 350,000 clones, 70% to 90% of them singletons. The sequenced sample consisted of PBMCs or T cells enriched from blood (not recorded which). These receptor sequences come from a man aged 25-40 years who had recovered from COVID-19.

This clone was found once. The CDR3 region is CASRNTQGHGYTF. For the CDR3, the DNA is TGTGCCAGCAGAAATACGCAGGGTCATGGCTACACCTTC. The chain links TRBV27 to TRBJ1-2; possibly TRBD1 for D (5 bases). Between the trimmed V and J ends, which lost 6 bases and 6 bases, there was a span of 14 bases. Germline values: CDR1 MNHEY, CDR2 SMNVEV (reference sequence). The CDR3 is made up of 13 amino acids.

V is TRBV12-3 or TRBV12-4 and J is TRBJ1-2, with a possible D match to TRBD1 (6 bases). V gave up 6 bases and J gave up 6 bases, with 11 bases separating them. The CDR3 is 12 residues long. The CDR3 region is CASRAGADGYTF. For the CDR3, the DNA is TGTGCCAGCAGGGCGGGGGCGGATGGCTACACCTTC.

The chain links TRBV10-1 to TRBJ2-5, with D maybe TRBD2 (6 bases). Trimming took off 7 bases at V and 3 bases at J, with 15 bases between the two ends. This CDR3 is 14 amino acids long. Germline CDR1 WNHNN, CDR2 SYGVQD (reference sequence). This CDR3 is CASILGGEKETQYF. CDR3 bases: TGCGCCAGCATCCTCGGGGGTGAAAAAGAGACCCAGTACTTC.

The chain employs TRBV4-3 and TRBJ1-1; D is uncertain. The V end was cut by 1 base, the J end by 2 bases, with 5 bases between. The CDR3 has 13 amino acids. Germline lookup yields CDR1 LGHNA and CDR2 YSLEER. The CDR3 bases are TGCGCCAGCAGCCAAGCAGGAAACACTGAAGCTTTCTTT. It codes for CASSQAGNTEAFF.

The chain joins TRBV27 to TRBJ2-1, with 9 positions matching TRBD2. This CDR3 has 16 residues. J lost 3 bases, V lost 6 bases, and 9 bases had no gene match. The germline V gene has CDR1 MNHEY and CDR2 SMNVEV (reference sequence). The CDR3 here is CASRRLAGGSYNEQFF. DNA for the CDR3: TGTGCCAGCAGGCGTTTGGCGGGGGGGAGCTACAATGAGCAGTTCTTC.

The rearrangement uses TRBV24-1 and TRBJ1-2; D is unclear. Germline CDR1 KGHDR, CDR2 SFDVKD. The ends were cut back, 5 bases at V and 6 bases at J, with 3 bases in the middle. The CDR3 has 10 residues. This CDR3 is CATSVDGYTF. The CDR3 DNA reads TGTGCCACCAGTGTAGATGGCTACACCTTC.

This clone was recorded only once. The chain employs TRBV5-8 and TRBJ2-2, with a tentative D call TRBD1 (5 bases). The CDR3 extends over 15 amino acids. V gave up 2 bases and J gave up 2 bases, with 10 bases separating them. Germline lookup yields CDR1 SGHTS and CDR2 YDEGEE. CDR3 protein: CASSFVWGNTGELFF. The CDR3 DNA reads TGTGCCAGCAGCTTTGTATGGGGCAACACCGGGGAGCTGTTTTTT. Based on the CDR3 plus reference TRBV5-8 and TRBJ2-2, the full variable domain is EAGVTQSPTHLIKTRGQQATLRCSPISGHTSVYWYQQALGLGLQFLLWYDEGEERNRGNFPPRFSGRQFPNYSSELNVNALELEDSALYLCASSFVWGNTGELFFGEGSRLTVL.

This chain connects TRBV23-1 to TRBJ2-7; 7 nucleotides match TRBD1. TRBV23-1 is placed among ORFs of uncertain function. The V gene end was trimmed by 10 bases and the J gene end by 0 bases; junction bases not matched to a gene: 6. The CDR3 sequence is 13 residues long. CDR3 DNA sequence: TGCGCCACAAAAGGGGGCAGCTCCTACGAGCAGTACTTC. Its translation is CATKGGSSYEQYF.

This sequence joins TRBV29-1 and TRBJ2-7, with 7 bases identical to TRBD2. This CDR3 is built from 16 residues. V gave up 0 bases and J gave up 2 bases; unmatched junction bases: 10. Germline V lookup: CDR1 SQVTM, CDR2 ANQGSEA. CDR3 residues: CSVEDIDGGGPYEQYF. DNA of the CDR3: TGCAGCGTTGAAGACATAGACGGGGGAGGGCCCTACGAGCAGTACTTC.

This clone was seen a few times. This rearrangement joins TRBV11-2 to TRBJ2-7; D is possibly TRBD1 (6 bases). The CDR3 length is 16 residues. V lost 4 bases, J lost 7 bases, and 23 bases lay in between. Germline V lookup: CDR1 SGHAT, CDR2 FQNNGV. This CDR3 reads CASSSPRQATYREQYF. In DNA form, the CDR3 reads TGTGCCAGCAGCTCGCCTCGACAGGCCACTTACAGGGAGCAGTACTTC.

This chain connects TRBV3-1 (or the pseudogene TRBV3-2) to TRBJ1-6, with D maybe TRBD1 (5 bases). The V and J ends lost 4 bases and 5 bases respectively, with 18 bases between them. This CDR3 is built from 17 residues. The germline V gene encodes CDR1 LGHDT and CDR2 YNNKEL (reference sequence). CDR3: CASSPQGFLKDNSPLHF. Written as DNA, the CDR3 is TGTGCCAGCAGCCCTCAGGGTTTCTTAAAGGATAATTCACCCCTCCACTTT.

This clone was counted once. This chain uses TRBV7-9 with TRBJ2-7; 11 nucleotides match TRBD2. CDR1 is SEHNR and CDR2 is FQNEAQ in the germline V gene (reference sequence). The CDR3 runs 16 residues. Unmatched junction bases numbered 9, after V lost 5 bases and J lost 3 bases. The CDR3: CASSPGTSGPHYEQYF. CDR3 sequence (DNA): TGTGCCAGCAGCCCTGGGACTAGCGGACCTCACTACGAGCAGTACTTC.

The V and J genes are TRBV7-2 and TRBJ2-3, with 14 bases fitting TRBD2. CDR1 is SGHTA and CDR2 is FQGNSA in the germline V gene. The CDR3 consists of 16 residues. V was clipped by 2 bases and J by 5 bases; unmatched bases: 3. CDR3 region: CASSLRLAGGLDTQYF. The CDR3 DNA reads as TGTGCCAGCAGCTTAAGACTAGCGGGGGGGCTAGATACGCAGTATTTT.

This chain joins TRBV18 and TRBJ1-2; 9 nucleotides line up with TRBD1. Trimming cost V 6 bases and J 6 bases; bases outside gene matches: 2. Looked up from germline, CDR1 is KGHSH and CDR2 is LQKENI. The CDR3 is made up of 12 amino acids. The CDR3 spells CASSRTGDGYTF. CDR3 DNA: TGTGCCAGCTCCCGGACAGGGGATGGCTACACCTTC. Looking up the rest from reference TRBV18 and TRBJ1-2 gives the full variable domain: NAGVMQNPRHLVRRRGQEARLRCSPMKGHSHVYWYRQLPEEGLKFMVYLQKENIIDESGMPKERFSAEFPKEGPSILRIQQVVRGDSAAYFCASSRTGDGYTFGSGTRLTVV.

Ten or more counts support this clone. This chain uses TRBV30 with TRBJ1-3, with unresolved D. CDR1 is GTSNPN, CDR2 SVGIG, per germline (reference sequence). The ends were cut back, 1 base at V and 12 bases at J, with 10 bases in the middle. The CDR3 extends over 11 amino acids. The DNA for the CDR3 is TGTGCCTGGAGTGGGAGCACCGTCATATATTTT. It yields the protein CAWSGSTVIYF.